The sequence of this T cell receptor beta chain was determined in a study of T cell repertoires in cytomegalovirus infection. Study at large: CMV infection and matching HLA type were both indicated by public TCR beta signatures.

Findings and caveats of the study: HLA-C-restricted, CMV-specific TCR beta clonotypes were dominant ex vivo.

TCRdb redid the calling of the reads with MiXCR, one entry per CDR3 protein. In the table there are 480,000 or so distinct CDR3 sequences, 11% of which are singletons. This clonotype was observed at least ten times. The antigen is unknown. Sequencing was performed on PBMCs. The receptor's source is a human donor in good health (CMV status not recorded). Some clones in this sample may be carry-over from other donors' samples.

DNA of the CDR3: TGTGCCACCAGCAGTCGTCGATTGGGCACACTGAACACTGAAGCTTTCTTT. Translating gives CATSSRRLGTLNTEAFF. The chain joins TRBV15 to TRBJ1-1; D gene uncertain. The CDR3 totals 17 residues. V lost 3 bases, J lost 0 bases, and 17 bases lay in between. The V gene's germline CDR1 is LNHNV and CDR2 YYDKDF (reference sequence).